This entry describes one T cell receptor (beta chain). The target antigen is unknown. The length of the CDR3 is 15 residues. Germline loops: CDR1 SGHTA, CDR2 FQGNSA. With V trimmed by 2 bases and J by 4 bases, 3 bases remained unmatched. These data come from a study of T cell clones after liver transplantation. Study information: TCRbeta sequencing after a pre-transplant mixed lymphocyte reaction identified graft-donor-reactive clones, later tracked in post-transplant blood. Regarding the study as a whole: These preliminary findings come from unstandardized post-transplant sampling times.

Sequenced by immunoSEQ multiplex PCR; TCRdb stores in-frame clones only, minus some. Of 68,000 or so clones listed, 80% are singletons. Sequencing was performed on CD4+ T cells from blood, taken before liver transplant. The chain employs TRBV7-2 and TRBJ1-1; TRBD1 aligns across 11 bases. This TCR derives from a human donor who received a liver transplant. CDR3 coding DNA: TGTGCCAGCAGCTTACGGACAGGGGGCTTCACTGAAGCTTTCTTT. Translation gives CASSLRTGGFTEAFF.